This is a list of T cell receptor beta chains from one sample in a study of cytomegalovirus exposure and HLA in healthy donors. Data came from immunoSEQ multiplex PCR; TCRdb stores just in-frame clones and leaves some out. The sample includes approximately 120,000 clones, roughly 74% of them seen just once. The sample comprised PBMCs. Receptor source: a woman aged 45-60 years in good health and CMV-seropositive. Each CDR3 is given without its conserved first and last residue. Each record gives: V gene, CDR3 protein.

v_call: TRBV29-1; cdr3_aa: SVGDRGRGGYT
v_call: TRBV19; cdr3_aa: ASSIGGLRAYEQY
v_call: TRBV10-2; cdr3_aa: ASILNGGLYTGELF
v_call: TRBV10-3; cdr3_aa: AISEIEGLGYEQY
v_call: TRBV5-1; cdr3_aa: ASRLDLAVYEQY
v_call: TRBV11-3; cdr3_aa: ASSLEGRLSGNTIY
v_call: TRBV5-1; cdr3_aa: ASSSDRTETQY
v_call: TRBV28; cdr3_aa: ASSLGRGHSNQPQH
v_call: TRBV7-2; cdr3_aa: ASSSQLNQPQH
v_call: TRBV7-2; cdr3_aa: ASSLVLARQETQY
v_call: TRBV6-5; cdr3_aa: ASSLTGTANYGYT
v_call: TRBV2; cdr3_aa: ASSVDRFYTEAF
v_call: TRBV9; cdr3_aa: ASSVAGGDEKLF
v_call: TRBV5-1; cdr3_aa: ASRPGQGVEKLF